Listed below are T cell receptor beta chains from one sample, sequenced in a study of tumor and adjacent non-tumor tissue in lung cancer. TCRdb used MiXCR to reprocess the multiplex PCR reads, holding one entry per CDR3 protein. The sample contains 52,000 or so distinct CDR3 sequences, 70% to 80% of which appear only once. Sequencing was performed on distant non-tumor lung tissue. These receptor sequences come from a woman in her fifties or sixties with non-small cell lung cancer. The CDR3 runs from the conserved cysteine through the conserved F or W. Fields, in order: J gene, clone size, CDR3 length, V gene, D gene, CDR3 DNA, CDR3 protein. The D gene is left open where the match is weak. Part of the rows lack a size; the others show once, few, many or a class for expanded clones.

TRBJ1-4 | NA | 15 | TRBV5-5 | TRBD1 | TGTGCCAGCAGCTTGGAGGGACAGGCATGTGAAAAACTGTTCTTT | CASSLEGQACEKLFF
TRBJ1-2 | NA | 15 | TRBV5-4 | NA | TGTGCCAGCAACCCCCAAGGAGAGGGGCAGTGGGGCTACACCTTC | CASNPQGEGQWGYTF
TRBJ2-7 | NA | 14 | TRBV7-8 | TRBD1 | TGTGCCAGCAGCTTAGGGACAGGGGAAACCGAGCGGTACTTT | CASSLGTGETERYF
TRBJ2-3 | NA | 13 | TRBV28 | NA | TGTGCCAGCAGTTTACGGGGCACAGATATGCAGTATTTT | CASSLRGTDMQYF
TRBJ1-1 | NA | 15 | TRBV6-6 | NA | TGTGCCAGCAGTTACTGGCCCCAGGGGAACACTGAAGCTTTCTTC | CASSYWPQGNTEAFF
TRBJ2-3 | NA | 14 | TRBV6-6 | NA | TGTGCCAGCAGTTACGGGTTGCAGGGGAATACGCGATATTTT | CASSYGLQGNTRYF
TRBJ1-2 | many | 15 | TRBV5-4 | TRBD1 | TGTGCCAGCAGCCGCCGGGGACAGGGGGCAAGCGGCTACACCTTC | CASSRRGQGASGYTF
TRBJ2-1 | NA | 13 | TRBV11-3 | NA | TGTGCCAGCAGTGACCACATGGTTGCGGATCAGTTCTTC | CASSDHMVADQFF
TRBJ1-6 | many | 12 | TRBV28 | NA | TGTGCCAGCAGTTTACGGACCGGGCCCCTCCACTTT | CASSLRTGPLHF
TRBJ2-4 | NA | 12 | TRBV29-1 | NA | TGCAGCTTTGAACGTGAGATAAACATTCAGTACTTT | CSFEREINIQYF
TRBJ2-7 | NA | 14 | TRBV11-1 | NA | TGTGCCAGTAGCCGGGCCGGTGGATTCGATGAGCAGTACTTC | CASSRAGGFDEQYF
TRBJ2-5 | once | 15 | TRBV4-3 | NA | TGCGCCAGTAGCCGACTCCGGGACTCACAAGAGACCCAGTGCTTC | CASSRLRDSQETQCF
TRBJ2-2 | NA | 13 | TRBV29-1 | NA | TGCAGCATTCTGGAGGGCCCTGGCGGGGAGCTGTTTTTC | CSILEGPGGELFF
TRBJ1-5 | medium-sized | 15 | TRBV11-2 | TRBD1 | TGTGCCAGCAGCTTCGGGGACAGGGGCAATCAGCCCCAGCATTTT | CASSFGDRGNQPQHF
TRBJ2-2 | many | 12 | TRBV2 | NA | TGTGCCAGTCTAGCTAACACCGGGGAGCTGTTTTTT | CASLANTGELFF
TRBJ2-1 | once | 16 | TRBV20-1 | TRBD1 | TGCAATGCTAGAGACAGACAGGGGAAAGTTTACAATGAGCAGTTCTTC | CNARDRQGKVYNEQFF
TRBJ2-2 | NA | 13 | TRBV29-1 | NA | TGCAGTGTTGAAGGACAAAGAACCGGGGAGCCGTTTTTT | CSVEGQRTGEPFF
TRBJ1-1 | NA | 15 | TRBV6-5 | TRBD1 | TGTTCCAGCACCTCTTTACGGGACAGGGTGGTTGAAGCTTTCTTT | CSSTSLRDRVVEAFF
TRBJ2-1 | few | 15 | TRBV7-9 | NA | TGTGCCAGCACCGGGGGGACATGGAGGGACAATGAGCAGTTATTC | CASTGGTWRDNEQLF
TRBJ2-7 | NA | 17 | TRBV4-2 | TRBD2 | TGTGCTAGCAGGCAACTCGATTTGGGGGAGGGTGGCTACGAGCAGTACTTC | CASRQLDLGEGGYEQYF
TRBJ1-1 | many | 13 | TRBV5-5 | NA | TGTGCCAGCAGCTTGGGTCCGAACACTGAAGCTTTCTTT | CASSLGPNTEAFF
TRBJ2-7 | NA | 14 | TRBV6-2/TRBV6-3 | TRBD1 | TGTGCCAGCAATTCCCCAGGGGGCGGCTACGAGCAGAACTTC | CASNSPGGGYEQNF
TRBJ2-6 | few | 19 | TRBV29-1 | TRBD1 | TGCAACGTTGAAGTTTGGACAGGGATAGGTAACTTTGGGGCCAACGTCCTGACTTTC | CNVEVWTGIGNFGANVLTF
TRBJ2-7 | NA | 13 | TRBV6-5 | NA | TGTGCTAGCAGTTTGGACGGAACCTTCGAGCAGTACTTC | CASSLDGTFEQYF
TRBJ1-2 | few | 14 | TRBV7-8 | TRBD1 | TGTGCCAGCGGCCCAGGGGACAGGGTGGGCGGCTACACCTTC | CASGPGDRVGGYTF
TRBJ2-2 | many | 18 | TRBV4-3 | NA | TGCGCCAGCAGCCAAGTAGCAGTCTCTCGCGCTTACACCGGGGAGCTGTTTTTT | CASSQVAVSRAYTGELFF
TRBJ2-2 | NA | 17 | TRBV6-2/TRBV6-3 | NA | TGTGCCAGCAGTTGCACCCAACAGAGGGCCAACACCAGGGAGCCGTTTTTT | CASSCTQQRANTREPFF
TRBJ2-7 | NA | 14 | TRBV6-2/TRBV6-3 | TRBD1 | TGTGCCAGCAGTTCCCCAGGGGGCGCCTACGGGCAGTACTTC | CASSSPGGAYGQYF
TRBJ2-1 | NA | 13 | TRBV20-1 | TRBD2 | TGCAGTGCGGGGACTAGCAGGAGTAATGAGCAGTTCTTC | CSAGTSRSNEQFF
TRBJ2-2 | few | 18 | TRBV4-1 | TRBD1 | TGTGCCAGCAGCCTAGTTTTCCTACTAAGGGGGCGGACCGGGGAGCTGTCTTTT | CASSLVFLLRGRTGELSF
TRBJ2-3 | NA | 15 | TRBV11-1 | NA | TGTGCCAGTGGGGGCCAGTTCTCTAGCATAGATACGCGGTATTTT | CASGGQFSSIDTRYF
TRBJ2-3 | many | 14 | TRBV7-8 | NA | TGTGCCAGCCTTATAGCGGTGGGGACAGATACGCAGTATTTT | CASLIAVGTDTQYF
TRBJ1-6 | NA | 16 | TRBV4-1 | NA | TGCGCCAGCAGCCTACTATGGACATGGATGAATTCACCCCTCCACTTT | CASSLLWTWMNSPLHF
TRBJ2-5 | NA | 15 | TRBV5-6 | NA | TGTGCCACCAGCACTCGGTTGGTAGGGGAAGAGACCCAGTACTTC | CATSTRLVGEETQYF
TRBJ1-2 | NA | 12 | TRBV11-2 | NA | TGTCCCAGCAGCTTAGGCTCGGGGGTCTACACCTTC | CPSSLGSGVYTF
TRBJ2-3 | NA | 13 | TRBV5-6 | NA | TGTGTCAGCGAAAGGGGGGGCGCAGATACGCAGTATTTT | CVSERGGADTQYF
TRBJ2-7 | NA | 15 | TRBV5-1 | NA | TGCGCCAGCAACTTGGCGGCAGGCAGGGGCTACGAGCAGTACTTC | CASNLAAGRGYEQYF
TRBJ1-4 | few | 13 | TRBV6-2/TRBV6-3 | NA | TGTGCCAACAGCCGGGGTTATAGTGAAAAACTGTTTTTT | CANSRGYSEKLFF
TRBJ1-5 | NA | 14 | TRBV6-5 | TRBD1 | TGTGCCGGCAGTTCACAGGGGGACGGGCAGCCCCAGCATTTT | CAGSSQGDGQPQHF
TRBJ1-2 | NA | 14 | TRBV29-1 | TRBD1 | TGCAGCATGAATGCGACAGGGGGAAAGAATGGCTGCACCTTC | CSMNATGGKNGCTF
TRBJ2-7 | NA | 14 | TRBV5-1 | NA | TGCGCCAGCGGCTTGGGCAGCCCGCCCTACGAGCAGTACTTC | CASGLGSPPYEQYF
TRBJ1-1 | NA | 16 | TRBV4-3 | NA | TGCGCCAGCAGTCAAGATGGGAGAGGGGATTACAATGAAGCTTTCTTC | CASSQDGRGDYNEAFF
TRBJ2-2 | NA | 14 | TRBV6-5 | NA | TGTGTCAGTAGTTACGATTCGGGAACCGGGGAGCTGTTTTTT | CVSSYDSGTGELFF
TRBJ1-3 | NA | 14 | TRBV29-1 | NA | TGCAGCGTGGGCAAGACGGACTCTGGTAACACCATATATTTT | CSVGKTDSGNTIYF
TRBJ2-5 | NA | 14 | TRBV6-2/TRBV6-3 | NA | TGTGCCAGCAAGAAAAGTGCCCAACAAGAGACCCAGTACTTC | CASKKSAQQETQYF